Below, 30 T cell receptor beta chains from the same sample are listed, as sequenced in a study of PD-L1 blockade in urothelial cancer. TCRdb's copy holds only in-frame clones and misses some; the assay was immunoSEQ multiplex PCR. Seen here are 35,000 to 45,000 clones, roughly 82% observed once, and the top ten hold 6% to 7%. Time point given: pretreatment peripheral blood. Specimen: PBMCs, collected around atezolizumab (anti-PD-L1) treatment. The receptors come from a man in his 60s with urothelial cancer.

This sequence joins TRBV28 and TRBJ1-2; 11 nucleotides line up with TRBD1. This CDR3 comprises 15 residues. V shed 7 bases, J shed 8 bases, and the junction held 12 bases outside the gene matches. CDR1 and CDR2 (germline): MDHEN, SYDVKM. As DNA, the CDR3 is TGTGCCAGCACCCTTGAAGGGACAGGGGGATACGGCTACACCTTC. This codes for CASTLEGTGGYGYTF.

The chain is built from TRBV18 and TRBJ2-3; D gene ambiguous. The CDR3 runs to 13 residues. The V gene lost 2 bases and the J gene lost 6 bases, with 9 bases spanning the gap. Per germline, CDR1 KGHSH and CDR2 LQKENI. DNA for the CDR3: TGTGCCAGCTCACCAGGCCAACCCGATACGCAGTATTTT. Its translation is CASSPGQPDTQYF.

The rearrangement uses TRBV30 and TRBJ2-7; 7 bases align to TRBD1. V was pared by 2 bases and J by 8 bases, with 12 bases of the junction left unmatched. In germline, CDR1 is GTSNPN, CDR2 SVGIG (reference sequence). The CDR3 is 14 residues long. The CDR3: CAWSPTGPPLKQYF. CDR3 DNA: TGTGCCTGGAGTCCGACAGGGCCGCCGTTGAAGCAGTACTTC. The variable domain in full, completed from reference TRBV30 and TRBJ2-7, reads SQTIHQWPATLVQPVGSPLSLECTVEGTSNPNLYWYRQAAGRGLQLLFYSVGIGQISSEVPQNLSASRPQDRQFILSSKKLLLSDSGFYLCAWSPTGPPLKQYFGPGTRLTVT.

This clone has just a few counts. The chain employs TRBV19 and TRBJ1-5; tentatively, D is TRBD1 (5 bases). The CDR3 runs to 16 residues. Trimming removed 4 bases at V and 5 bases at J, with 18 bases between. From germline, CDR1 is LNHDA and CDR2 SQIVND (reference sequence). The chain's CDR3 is CASSRDAGVGYQPQHF. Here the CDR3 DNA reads TGTGCCAGTAGTAGAGATGCGGGGGTGGGCTATCAGCCCCAGCATTTT.

The CDR3 reads CASSPLDSGANEQFF. The CDR3 DNA follows: TGTGCCAGCTCACCTCTGGACAGCGGGGCTAATGAGCAGTTCTTC. V and J are TRBV18 and TRBJ2-1; TRBD2 is a possible D gene (7 bases). CDR1 and CDR2 (germline): KGHSH, LQKENI. This CDR3 is built from 15 residues. Trimming removed 3 bases at V and 7 bases at J, with 16 bases between.

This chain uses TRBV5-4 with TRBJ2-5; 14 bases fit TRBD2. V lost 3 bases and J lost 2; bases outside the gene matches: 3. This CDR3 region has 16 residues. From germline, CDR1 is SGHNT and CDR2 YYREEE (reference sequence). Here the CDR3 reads CASSWRTSGGQETQYF. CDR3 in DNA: TGTGCCAGCAGCTGGAGGACTAGCGGGGGGCAAGAGACCCAGTACTTC.

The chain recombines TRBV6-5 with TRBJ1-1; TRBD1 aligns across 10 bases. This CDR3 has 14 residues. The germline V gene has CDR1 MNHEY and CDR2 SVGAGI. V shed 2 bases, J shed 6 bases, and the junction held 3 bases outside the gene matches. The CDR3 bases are TGTGCCAGCAGTTACGGGACAGGGGTCCCTGAAGCTTTCTTT. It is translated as CASSYGTGVPEAFF.

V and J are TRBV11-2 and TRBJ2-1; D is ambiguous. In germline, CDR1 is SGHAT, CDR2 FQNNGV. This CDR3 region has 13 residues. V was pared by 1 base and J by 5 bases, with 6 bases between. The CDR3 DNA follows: TGTGCCAGCAGCTTAGGCCAGAACAATGAGCAGTTCTTC. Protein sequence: CASSLGQNNEQFF. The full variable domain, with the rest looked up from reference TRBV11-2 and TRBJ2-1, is EAGVAQSPRYKIIEKRQSVAFWCNPISGHATLYWYQQILGQGPKLLIQFQNNGVVDDSQLPKDRFSAERLKGVDSTLKIQPAKLEDSAVYLCASSLGQNNEQFFGPGTRLTVL.

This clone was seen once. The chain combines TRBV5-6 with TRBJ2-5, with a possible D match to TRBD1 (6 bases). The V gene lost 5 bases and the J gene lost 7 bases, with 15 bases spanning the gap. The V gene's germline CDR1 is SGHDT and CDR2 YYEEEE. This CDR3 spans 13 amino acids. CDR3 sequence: CASRLTLGGTQYF. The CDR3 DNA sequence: TGTGCCAGCAGGCTGACCCTAGGGGGGACCCAGTACTTC.

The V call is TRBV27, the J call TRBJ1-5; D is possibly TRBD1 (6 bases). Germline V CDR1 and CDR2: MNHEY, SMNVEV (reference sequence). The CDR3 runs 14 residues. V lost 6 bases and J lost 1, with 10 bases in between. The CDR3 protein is CASRNRASNQPQHF. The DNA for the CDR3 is TGTGCCAGCAGAAACAGGGCGAGCAATCAGCCCCAGCATTTT.

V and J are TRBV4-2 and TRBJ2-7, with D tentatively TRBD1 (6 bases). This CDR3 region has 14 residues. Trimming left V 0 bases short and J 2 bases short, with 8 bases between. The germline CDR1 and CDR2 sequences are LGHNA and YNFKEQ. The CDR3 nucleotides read TGTGCCAGCAGCCAAGACGCAGGGGCCTACGAGCAGTACTTC. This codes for CASSQDAGAYEQYF.

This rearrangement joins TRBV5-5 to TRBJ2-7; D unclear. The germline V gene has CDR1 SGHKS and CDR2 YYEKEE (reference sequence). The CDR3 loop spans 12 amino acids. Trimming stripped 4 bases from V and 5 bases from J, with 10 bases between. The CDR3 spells CASSPGPHEQYF. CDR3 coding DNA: TGTGCCAGCAGCCCAGGCCCCCACGAGCAGTACTTC.

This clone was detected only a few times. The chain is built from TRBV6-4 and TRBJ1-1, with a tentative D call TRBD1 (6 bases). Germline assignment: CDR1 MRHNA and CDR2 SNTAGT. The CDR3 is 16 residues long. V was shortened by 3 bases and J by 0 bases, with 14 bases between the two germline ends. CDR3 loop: CASSERGGGVNTEAFF. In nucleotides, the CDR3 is TGTGCCAGCAGTGAGAGGGGAGGGGGGGTGAACACTGAAGCTTTCTTT.

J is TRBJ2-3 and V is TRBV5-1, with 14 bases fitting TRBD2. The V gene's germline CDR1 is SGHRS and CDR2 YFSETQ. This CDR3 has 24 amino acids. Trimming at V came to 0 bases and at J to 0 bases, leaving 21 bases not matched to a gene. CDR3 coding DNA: TGCGCCAGCAGCTTGGCCTTTCCTGATAACACCGGGACTAGCGGGGGCTCGAGCACAGATACGCAGTATTTT. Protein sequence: CASSLAFPDNTGTSGGSSTDTQYF.

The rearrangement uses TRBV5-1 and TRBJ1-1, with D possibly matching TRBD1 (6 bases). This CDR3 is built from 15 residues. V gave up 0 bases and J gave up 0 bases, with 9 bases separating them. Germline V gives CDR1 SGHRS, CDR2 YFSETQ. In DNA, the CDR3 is TGCGCCAGCAGCTTGGGGGGGCCGATGAACACTGAAGCTTTCTTT. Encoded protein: CASSLGGPMNTEAFF.

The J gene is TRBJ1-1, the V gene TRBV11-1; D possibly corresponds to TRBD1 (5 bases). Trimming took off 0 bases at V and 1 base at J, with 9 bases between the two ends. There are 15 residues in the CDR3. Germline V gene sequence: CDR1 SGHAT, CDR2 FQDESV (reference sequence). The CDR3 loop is CASSLANRRNTEAFF. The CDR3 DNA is TGTGCCAGCAGCTTAGCGAACAGGAGGAACACTGAAGCTTTCTTT.

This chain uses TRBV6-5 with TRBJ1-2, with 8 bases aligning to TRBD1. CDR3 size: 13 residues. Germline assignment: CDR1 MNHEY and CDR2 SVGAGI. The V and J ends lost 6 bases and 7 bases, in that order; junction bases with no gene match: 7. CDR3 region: CASRPQGAAGYTF. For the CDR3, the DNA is TGTGCCAGCAGGCCGCAGGGGGCGGCTGGCTACACCTTC.

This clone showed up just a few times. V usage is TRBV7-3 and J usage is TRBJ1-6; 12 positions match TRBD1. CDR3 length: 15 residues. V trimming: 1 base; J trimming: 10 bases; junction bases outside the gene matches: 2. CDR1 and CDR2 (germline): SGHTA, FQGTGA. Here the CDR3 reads CASSLRDRGRSPLHF. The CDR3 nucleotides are TGTGCCAGCAGCTTAAGGGACAGGGGGCGGTCACCCCTCCACTTT. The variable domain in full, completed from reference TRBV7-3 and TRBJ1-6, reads GAGVSQTPSNKVTEKGKYVELRCDPISGHTALYWYRQSLGQGPEFLIYFQGTGAADDSGLPNDRFFAVRPEGSVSTLKIQRTERGDSAVYLCASSLRDRGRSPLHFGNGTRLTVT.

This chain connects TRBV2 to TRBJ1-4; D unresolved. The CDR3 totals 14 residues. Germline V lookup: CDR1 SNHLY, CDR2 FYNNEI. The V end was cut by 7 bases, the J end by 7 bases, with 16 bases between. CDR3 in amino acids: CASKDIGPTEKLFF. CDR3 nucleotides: TGTGCCAGCAAAGACATAGGCCCCACTGAAAAACTGTTTTTT. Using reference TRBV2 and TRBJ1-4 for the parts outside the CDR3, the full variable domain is EPEVTQTPSHQVTQMGQEVILRCVPISNHLYFYWYRQILGQKVEFLVSFYNNEISEKSEIFDDQFSVERPDGSNFTLKIRSTKLEDSAMYFCASKDIGPTEKLFFGSGTQLSVL.

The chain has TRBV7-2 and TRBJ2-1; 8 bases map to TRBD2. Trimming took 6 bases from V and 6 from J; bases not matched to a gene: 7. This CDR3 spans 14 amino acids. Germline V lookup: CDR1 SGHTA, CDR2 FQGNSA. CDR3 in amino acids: CASRSGGGPNEQFF. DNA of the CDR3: TGTGCCAGCAGGTCCGGGGGGGGCCCCAATGAGCAGTTCTTC.

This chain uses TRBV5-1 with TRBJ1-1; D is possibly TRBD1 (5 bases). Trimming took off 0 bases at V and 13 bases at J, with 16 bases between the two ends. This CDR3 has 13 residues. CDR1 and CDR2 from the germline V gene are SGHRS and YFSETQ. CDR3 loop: CASSLEAVSGVFF. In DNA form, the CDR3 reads TGCGCCAGCAGCTTGGAGGCAGTCTCGGGGGTTTTCTTT.

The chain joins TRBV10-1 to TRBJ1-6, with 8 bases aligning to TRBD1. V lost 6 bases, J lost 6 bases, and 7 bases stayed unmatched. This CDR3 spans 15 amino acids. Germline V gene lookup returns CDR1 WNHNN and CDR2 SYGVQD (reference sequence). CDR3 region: CASRLDRAGNSPLHF. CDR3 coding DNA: TGCGCCAGCAGACTGGACAGGGCGGGTAATTCACCCCTCCACTTT.

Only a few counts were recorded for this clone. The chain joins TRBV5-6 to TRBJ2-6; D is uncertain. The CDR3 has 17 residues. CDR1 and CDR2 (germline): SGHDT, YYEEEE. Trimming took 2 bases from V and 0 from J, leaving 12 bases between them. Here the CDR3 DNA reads TGTGCCAGCAGCTTTACAGAATACTTCTCTGGGGCCAACGTCCTGACTTTC. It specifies CASSFTEYFSGANVLTF.

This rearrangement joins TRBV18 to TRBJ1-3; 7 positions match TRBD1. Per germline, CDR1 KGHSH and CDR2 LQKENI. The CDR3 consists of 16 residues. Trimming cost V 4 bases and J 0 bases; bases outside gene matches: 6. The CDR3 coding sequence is TGTGCCAGCTCACTGGGACAGTCTGACTCTGGAAACACCATATATTTT. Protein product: CASSLGQSDSGNTIYF.

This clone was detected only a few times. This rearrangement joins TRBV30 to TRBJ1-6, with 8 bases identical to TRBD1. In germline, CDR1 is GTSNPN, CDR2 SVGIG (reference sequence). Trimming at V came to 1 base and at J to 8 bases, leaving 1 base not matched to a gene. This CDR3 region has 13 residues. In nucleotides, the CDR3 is TGTGCCTGGAGTGGGACAGGGCATTCACCCCTCCACTTT. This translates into CAWSGTGHSPLHF.

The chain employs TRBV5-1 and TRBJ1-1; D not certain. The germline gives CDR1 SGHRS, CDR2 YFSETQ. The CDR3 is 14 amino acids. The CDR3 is CATSLEGVGTEAFF. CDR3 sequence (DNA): TGCGCTACTAGCCTAGAGGGTGTAGGCACTGAAGCTTTCTTT.

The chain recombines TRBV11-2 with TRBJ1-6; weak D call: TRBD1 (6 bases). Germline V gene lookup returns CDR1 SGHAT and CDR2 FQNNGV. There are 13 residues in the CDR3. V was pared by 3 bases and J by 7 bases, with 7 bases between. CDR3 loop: CASSFTGNSPLHF. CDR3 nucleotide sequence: TGTGCCAGCAGCTTTACAGGGAATTCACCCCTCCACTTT.

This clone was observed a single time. The CDR3 region has the DNA TGTGCCATCAGTGAGTCGGGGGCAGACAGGGGGGCTAACTATGGCTACACCTTC. Residues: CAISESGADRGANYGYTF. The chain recombines TRBV10-3 with TRBJ1-2; 9 bases line up with TRBD1. The length of the CDR3 is 18 residues. V trimming: 0 bases; J trimming: 0 bases; junction bases outside the gene matches: 8. Germline loops: CDR1 ENHRY, CDR2 SYGVKD.

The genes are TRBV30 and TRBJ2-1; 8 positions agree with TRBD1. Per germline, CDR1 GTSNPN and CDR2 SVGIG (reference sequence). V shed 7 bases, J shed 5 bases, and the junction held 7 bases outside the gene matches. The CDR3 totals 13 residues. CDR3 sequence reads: CAYGQGVDNEQFF. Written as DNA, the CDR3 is TGTGCCTACGGACAGGGCGTTGACAATGAGCAGTTCTTC.

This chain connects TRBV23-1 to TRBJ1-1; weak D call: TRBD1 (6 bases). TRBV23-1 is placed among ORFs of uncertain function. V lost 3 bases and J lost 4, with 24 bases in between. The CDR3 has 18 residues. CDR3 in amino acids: CASSQFPAPGGQRTEAFF. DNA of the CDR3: TGCGCCAGCAGTCAGTTCCCCGCTCCGGGGGGGCAACGCACTGAAGCTTTCTTT.